This T cell receptor (beta chain) emerged from a study of cytotoxic CD8 clonotypes in ibrutinib-treated CLL. Study observations and caveats: Upon ibrutinib response clonality rose, and upon progression it fell back toward baseline.

The CDR3 contains 14 residues. CDR1 is MDHEN and CDR2 is SYDVKM in the germline V gene. With 8 bases removed from V and 4 bases from J, the gap between germline ends came to 14 bases. Using immunoSEQ multiplex PCR, the repertoire was profiled, and TCRdb retains in-frame clones only, with some absent. This table holds 45,000 to 70,000 clones, 56% found once. Ten or more counts support this clone. The antigen is unknown. The chain links TRBV28 to TRBJ2-2; D gene unclear. The TCR sequence derives from a human donor with chronic lymphocytic leukemia. This material consisted of PBMCs, taken after 24 months of ibrutinib treatment. The CDR3 sequence is CASYYRRVTGELFF. Written as DNA, the CDR3 is TGTGCCAGCTACTATAGGAGAGTCACCGGGGAGCTGTTTTTT.